This record looks at one TCR beta chain sequence and its context. The data were taken from a study of blood T cell repertoires in COVID-19. Study context: From the United States, Italy and Spain came samples of acute and convalescent COVID-19.

Original data processing: Reference gene primers were amplified, and this amplification served to estimate nucleated cell counts. The repertoire was sequenced with immunoSEQ multiplex PCR; TCRdb's copy has only in-frame clones and lacks some. The DNA gave D and trimming, while V, J and clone size come from that table. Among 250,000 or so clones listed, more than 75% were seen once. The CDR3 is made up of 14 amino acids. V shed 8 bases, J shed 3 bases, and the junction held 3 bases outside the gene matches. Germline CDR1 and CDR2: SEHNR and FQNEAQ (reference sequence). J is TRBJ2-3 and V is TRBV7-9, with 12 bases fitting TRBD2. The clonotype was recovered from a man aged 40-49 years with active or convalescent COVID-19. The sequencing input was peripheral blood. The CDR3: CASALAGGTDTQYF. The CDR3, as DNA: TGTGCCAGCGCACTAGCGGGAGGTACAGATACGCAGTATTTT.